This T cell receptor (beta chain) was obtained from a study of cytomegalovirus exposure and HLA in healthy donors. Vbeta (60) and Jbeta (13) primers were used in the PCR. TCRdb's copy holds only in-frame clones and misses some; the assay was immunoSEQ multiplex PCR. The table has some 180,000 clones, about 80% seen once. Trimming removed 2 bases at V and 0 bases at J, with 13 bases between. The CDR3 extends over 16 amino acids. CDR1 MNHEY and CDR2 SVGAGI come from the germline V gene. Overall study findings and caveats: It was in a later analysis that TCR association rates were seen to vary by HLA locus, highest for DRB1 and lowest for HLA-C. Researchers had no immune exposure information except CMV serostatus available.

In this sample, this clone turned up once. Its antigen is not known. J is TRBJ1-2 and V is TRBV6-5; possible D gene TRBD1, 6 bases. The TCR was taken from a woman aged 30 to 39 in good health and CMV-seronegative. Specimen: PBMCs. The CDR3 DNA follows: TGTGCCAGCAGTTACGCGGGGGCGCAGGCTAACTATGGCTACACCTTC. It specifies CASSYAGAQANYGYTF.